These 24 T cell receptor beta chains were sequenced from one sample in a study of T cells in Graves' hyperthyroidism and ophthalmopathy. RNA transcripts provided the source from which TCR beta CDR3 regions were amplified. The HTBI primer set served for first-round RT-PCR of the TCR CDR3. TCRdb reprocessed the multiplex PCR reads via MiXCR and lists one record per CDR3 protein. The sample consists of 300,000 to 350,000 distinct CDR3 sequences, 15% to 20% of them appearing once. Sequencing was done on a sample of blood. The receptor set was obtained from a woman in her fifties or sixties with Graves' hyperthyroidism.

This clonotype showed up many times. CDR3 in amino acids: CASSDSGQGGQPQHF. In DNA, the CDR3 is TGTGCCAGCAGTGATTCGGGACAGGGCGGACAGCCCCAGCATTTT. The chain combines TRBV2 with TRBJ1-5; 9 positions match TRBD1. The CDR3 consists of 15 residues. V was clipped by 3 bases and J by 7 bases; unmatched bases: 7. Germline values: CDR1 SNHLY, CDR2 FYNNEI.

This clonotype was observed at least ten times. The chain employs TRBV11-2 and TRBJ2-7; 8 positions agree with TRBD2. The germline gives CDR1 SGHAT, CDR2 FQNNGV. Trimming at V came to 4 bases and at J to 0 bases, leaving 5 bases not matched to a gene. The CDR3 extends over 15 amino acids. The DNA for the CDR3 is TGTGCCAGCAGCTCCGAACTAGCGGACTCCTACGAGCAGTACTTC. Amino acids: CASSSELADSYEQYF.

This clonotype was detected many times. The chain is built from TRBV11-2 and TRBJ2-7; no clear D gene. Trimming pared 8 bases from V and 0 bases from J, leaving 11 bases between. The length of the CDR3 is 13 residues. Germline CDR1 reads SGHAT; CDR2 reads FQNNGV. The CDR3 sequence: CASRALSSYEQYV. In DNA, the CDR3 is TGTGCCAGCCGGGCACTAAGCTCCTACGAGCAGTACGTC.

This clonotype was seen repeatedly, ten times or more. V and J are TRBV28 and TRBJ2-6, with 7 bases lining up with TRBD1. The CDR3 is 17 residues long. Unmatched junction bases numbered 6, after V lost 4 bases and J lost 0 bases. The germline V gene has CDR1 MDHEN and CDR2 SYDVKM. The CDR3, as DNA: TGTGCCAGCAGTTCCGGACAGGCCAGCTCTGGGGCCAACGTCCTGACTTTC. Amino acids: CASSSGQASSGANVLTF.

The chain couples TRBV5-8 to TRBJ2-3, with D possibly matching TRBD1 (6 bases). This CDR3 has 15 residues. The V and J ends lost 0 bases and 4 bases respectively, with 12 bases between them. Per the germline V gene, CDR1 is SGHTS and CDR2 is YDEGEE. CDR3 coding DNA: TGTGCCAGCAGCTTGGGTGTCAGGGGTGCAGATACGCAGTATTTT. It codes for CASSLGVRGADTQYF.

This clonotype was detected a few times. The chain links TRBV27 to TRBJ1-6, with TRBD1 matching over 7 bases. V lost 3 bases to trimming and J lost 10 bases; unmatched junction nucleotides: 9. CDR3 size: 15 residues. The germline gives CDR1 MNHEY, CDR2 SMNVEV (reference sequence). CDR3 nucleotides: TGTGCCAGCAGTTTTTTGTACAGGGGTGGATCACCCCTCCACTTT. Protein product: CASSFLYRGGSPLHF.

CDR3 region: CSVEDRAGRETQYF. The CDR3 DNA sequence: TGCAGCGTTGAAGATCGGGCAGGGAGAGAGACCCAGTACTTC. The chain has TRBV29-1 and TRBJ2-5; D could derive from TRBD1 or TRBD2 (5 bases each). The CDR3 covers 14 residues. Deletions cut 0 bases from V and 4 bases from J, with 12 bases between. The germline V gene encodes CDR1 SQVTM and CDR2 ANQGSEA.

This clonotype was seen many times. V gene TRBV30 combines with J gene TRBJ2-7, with D possibly matching TRBD1 (6 bases). The CDR3 is 13 amino acids. Germline V gene data show CDR1 as GTSNPN and CDR2 as SVGIG (reference sequence). Trimming cost V 5 bases and J 0 bases, with 11 bases left between them. CDR3 sequence reads: CAWGGHRSYEQYF. The CDR3 DNA reads TGTGCCTGGGGGGGACACCGCTCCTACGAGCAGTACTTC. Complete variable domain (other parts from reference TRBV30 and TRBJ2-7): SQTIHQWPATLVQPVGSPLSLECTVEGTSNPNLYWYRQAAGRGLQLLFYSVGIGQISSEVPQNLSASRPQDRQFILSSKKLLLSDSGFYLCAWGGHRSYEQYFGPGTRLTVT.

Only a few counts were recorded for this clonotype. The V call is TRBV20-1, the J call TRBJ2-5; D might be TRBD1 or TRBD2, each matching 5 bases. Germline V CDR1 and CDR2: DFQATT, SNEGSKA (reference sequence). This CDR3 spans 14 amino acids. V lost 6 bases and J 4 bases, leaving 18 bases between the germline ends. This CDR3 is CSAMRDESSETQYF. In DNA, the CDR3 is TGCAGTGCCATGAGGGACGAATCCTCAGAGACCCAGTACTTC.

This clonotype was picked up many times. This chain connects TRBV18 to TRBJ2-3, with TRBD2 identical over 9 bases. Per the germline V gene, CDR1 is KGHSH and CDR2 is LQKENI. The V gene end was trimmed by 0 bases and the J gene end by 1 base; junction bases not matched to a gene: 2. The CDR3 covers 16 residues. The CDR3 bases are TGTGCCAGCTCACCACCGGCTAGCGGGGGCACAGATACGCAGTATTTT. Its translation is CASSPPASGGTDTQYF.

This clonotype was observed at least ten times. This sequence joins TRBV3-1 and TRBJ2-5; 8 bases agree with TRBD2. This CDR3 is built from 15 residues. After removal of 3 bases from V and 4 bases from J, the junction contained 7 bases not matched to a gene. Germline values: CDR1 LGHDT, CDR2 YNNKEL (reference sequence). CDR3 protein: CASSHLTSASETQYF. The CDR3 DNA is TGTGCCAGCAGCCACCTGACTAGCGCCTCAGAGACCCAGTACTTC.

In its sample, this clonotype was seen many times. V usage is TRBV5-1 and J usage is TRBJ2-1, with D perhaps matching TRBD2 (5 bases). Trimming removed 3 bases at V and 6 bases at J, with 16 bases between. Germline-derived CDR1 and CDR2 are SGHRS and YFSETQ. This CDR3 has 15 residues. This CDR3 is CASSSDYPLGNEQFF. CDR3 DNA: TGCGCCAGCAGCTCTGACTACCCCCTTGGCAATGAGCAGTTCTTC. Complete variable domain (other parts from reference TRBV5-1 and TRBJ2-1): KAGVTQTPRYLIKTRGQQVTLSCSPISGHRSVSWYQQTPGQGLQFLFEYFSETQRNKGNFPGRFSGRQFSNSRSEMNVSTLELGDSALYLCASSSDYPLGNEQFFGPGTRLTVL.

The sample holds a few counts of this clonotype. The genes are TRBV12-3 or TRBV12-4 and TRBJ2-6; a weak D match, TRBD1 (5 bases). The CDR3 has 18 residues. Between the trimmed V and J ends, which lost 8 bases and 4 bases, there was a span of 24 bases. The CDR3: CASRYLGAPNLGANVLTF. The DNA for the CDR3 is TGTGCCAGCCGATATTTAGGGGCGCCAAACTTAGGGGCCAACGTCCTGACTTTC.

This chain uses TRBV4-1 with TRBJ2-5, with D tentatively TRBD1 or TRBD2 (5 bases each). The assigned J gene may be wrong: the sequence end matches TRBJ2-1 better. Per the germline V gene, CDR1 is MGHRA and CDR2 is YSYEKL. The CDR3 length is 17 residues. The CDR3: CASSQAVDWGYGETQFF. The CDR3 DNA reads TGCGCCAGCAGCCAAGCTGTTGACTGGGGGTATGGCGAGACCCAGTTCTTC.

The chain employs TRBV6-9 and TRBJ2-3; no clear D gene. Germline assignment: CDR1 MNHGY and CDR2 SVAAGI. This CDR3 region has 16 residues. V was shortened by 8 bases and J by 2 bases, with 20 bases between the two germline ends. The CDR3 loop reads CASGSQLTASTDTQYF. Written as DNA, the CDR3 is TGTGCCAGCGGTTCCCAACTAACGGCCTCCACAGATACGCAGTATTTT.

This clonotype was picked up a small number of times. V and J are TRBV6-2 or TRBV6-3 and TRBJ1-2; maybe TRBD1 (6 bases). Germline CDR1 is MNHEY and CDR2 is SVGEGT. This CDR3 comprises 14 residues. Trimming stripped 2 bases from V and 7 bases from J, with 14 bases between. The CDR3 loop is CASSYPDSMFGYTF. CDR3 nucleotide sequence: TGTGCCAGCAGTTACCCGGACAGTATGTTTGGCTACACCTTC.

This clonotype showed up just a few times. At one boundary the junction diverges from the germline segment, which might be a read error. This chain joins TRBV18 and TRBJ1-1; 8 bases fit TRBD1. The CDR3 is made up of 15 amino acids. The germline gives CDR1 KGHSH, CDR2 LQKENI. This CDR3 is CASSPTGGFNTEAFF. The CDR3 DNA is TGTGCCAGCTCACCAACAGGGGGTTTTAACACTGAAGCTTTTTTT.

This clonotype was recorded many times. The rearrangement uses TRBV11-2 and TRBJ2-1; the D is unclear. Per the germline V gene, CDR1 is SGHAT and CDR2 is FQNNGV. Trimming pared 5 bases from V and 0 bases from J, leaving 8 bases between. The CDR3 runs 14 residues. CDR3 nucleotide sequence: TGTGCCAGCAGCGCTAGTTCCTCCTACAATGAGCAGTTCTTC. Translated, it gives CASSASSSYNEQFF.

This chain connects TRBV5-6 to TRBJ1-6; TRBD1 aligns across 9 bases. J was trimmed by 10 bases and V by 3 bases; bases with no gene match: 8. Germline V gene lookup returns CDR1 SGHDT and CDR2 YYEEEE. The CDR3 loop spans 15 amino acids. CDR3 nucleotides: TGTGCCAGCAGCTATACAGGGGGCGCCGGGTCACCCCTCCACTTT. The encoded protein is CASSYTGGAGSPLHF.

This clonotype was seen repeatedly, ten times or more. The chain combines TRBV11-2 with TRBJ2-3, with TRBD2 matching over 9 bases. The CDR3 spans 15 residues. V was clipped by 5 bases and J by 0 bases; unmatched bases: 3. In germline, CDR1 is SGHAT, CDR2 FQNNGV. As DNA, the CDR3 is TGTGCCAGCAGCGAGCGGGGGGCTAGCACAGATACGCAGTATTTT. It specifies CASSERGASTDTQYF.

In its sample, this clonotype was seen many times. This chain connects TRBV6-2 or TRBV6-3 to TRBJ1-6, with TRBD1 identical over 7 bases. There are 17 residues in the CDR3. V was clipped by 2 bases and J by 7 bases; unmatched bases: 11. Germline assignment: CDR1 MNHEY and CDR2 SVGEGT. The CDR3 here is CASSYARTGVLNSPLHF. The CDR3 DNA reads as TGTGCCAGCAGTTACGCGAGAACAGGGGTCCTAAATTCACCCCTCCACTTT.

At least ten counts were recorded for this clonotype. The chain is built from TRBV6-1 and TRBJ1-1; 8 bases line up with TRBD1. The trim removed 7 bases at V and 5 bases at J, leaving 12 bases unmatched. Germline CDR1 and CDR2: MNHNS and SASEGT. This CDR3 contains 15 residues. The CDR3 DNA follows: TGTGCCAGCACCCGGGGAGGACAGGGAAGGACTGAAGCTTTCTTT. It yields the protein CASTRGGQGRTEAFF.

The chain recombines TRBV7-9 with TRBJ2-6; D tentatively fits TRBD1 or TRBD2 (5 bases each). V dropped 4 bases and J dropped 1 base, with 20 bases sitting between them. From germline, CDR1 is SEHNR and CDR2 FQNEAQ (reference sequence). The CDR3 runs to 19 residues. The CDR3 region is CASSSFGTGKDSGANVLTF. Written as DNA, the CDR3 is TGTGCCAGCAGCTCCTTTGGGACCGGTAAAGATTCTGGGGCCAACGTCCTGACTTTC.

Ten or more counts support this clonotype. The V and J genes are TRBV11-2 and TRBJ2-1; D could derive from TRBD1 or TRBD2 (5 bases each). Trimming took 2 bases from V and 4 from J, leaving 12 bases between them. Germline V gene lookup returns CDR1 SGHAT and CDR2 FQNNGV. The CDR3 extends over 15 amino acids. CDR3 coding DNA: TGTGCCAGCAGCTTAACCGGGACGGAATACAATGAGCAGTTCTTC. It is translated as CASSLTGTEYNEQFF.